Presented here are 8 T cell receptor beta chains from one specimen sequenced in a study of blood T cells in healthy people across ages. The second PCR ran about 7 to 12 cycles with a sample-barcoded 5' primer and J-beta primers. TCRdb analysed the 5' RACE reads with MiXCR anew, one entry per CDR3 protein. The sample includes roughly 1.5 million distinct CDR3 sequences, roughly 43% of them seen just once. The specimen sequenced was blood. These receptors originate from a young woman in good health.

Turning to this clonotype: The junction and the germline gene differ at one end; a read error may be behind it. The chain is built from TRBV20-1 and TRBJ2-2, with 14 bases matching TRBD2. Germline CDR1 is DFQATT and CDR2 is SNEGSKA (reference sequence). This CDR3 contains 16 residues. The DNA for the CDR3 is TGTAGTGCTAGAGGGACTAGCGGGAGAGGGTCCGGGGAGCTGTTTTTT. Translated, it gives CSARGTSGRGSGELFF.

This chain uses TRBV9 with TRBJ2-7; D may correspond to TRBD1 or TRBD2 (5 bases each). Trimming cost V 5 bases and J 0 bases, with 12 bases left between them. Germline V gives CDR1 SGDLS, CDR2 YYNGEE. This CDR3 is built from 14 residues. The CDR3 DNA is TGTGCCAGCAGTGGGGACGCCGCCTCCTACGAGCAGTACTTC. Translation gives CASSGDAASYEQYF. Variable domain in full (rest from reference TRBV9 and TRBJ2-7): DSGVTQTPKHLITATGQRVTLRCSPRSGDLSVYWYQQSLDQGLQFLIQYYNGEERAKGNILERFSAQQFPDLHSELNLSSLELGDSALYFCASSGDAASYEQYFGPGTRLTVT.

This clonotype was seen a handful of times. This sequence joins TRBV7-2 and TRBJ2-1; D is undetermined. Germline CDR1 reads SGHTA; CDR2 reads FQGNSA. Trimming removed 0 bases at V and 2 bases at J, with 8 bases between. The CDR3 spans 15 residues. The CDR3, as DNA: TGTGCCAGCAGCTTAGCCTATGGACCCTACAATGAGCAGTTCTTC. This sequence encodes CASSLAYGPYNEQFF.

The chain recombines TRBV11-2 with TRBJ1-1, with D possibly TRBD1 on 6 matching bases. Germline lookup yields CDR1 SGHAT and CDR2 FQNNGV. This CDR3 is built from 15 residues. The V and J ends lost 4 bases and 4 bases respectively, with 16 bases between them. This chain's CDR3 is CASSSVRGRGTEAFF. CDR3 bases: TGTGCCAGCAGCTCGGTCAGGGGAAGGGGCACTGAAGCTTTCTTT.

The chain employs TRBV27 and TRBJ2-7; D ambiguous. Germline loops: CDR1 MNHEY, CDR2 SMNVEV (reference sequence). The V gene lost 2 bases and the J gene lost 5 bases, with 10 bases spanning the gap. The CDR3 sequence is 13 residues long. This CDR3 is CASSLALTHEQYF. The CDR3, as DNA: TGTGCCAGCAGTTTAGCGCTGACGCACGAGCAGTACTTC.

The CDR3 coding sequence is TGTGCCAGCTCACCGGGACCGGATAATTCACCCCTCCACTTT. Translating gives CASSPGPDNSPLHF. The V call is TRBV18, the J call TRBJ1-6; maybe TRBD1 (5 bases). Trimming left V 3 bases short and J 5 bases short, with 8 bases between. This CDR3 is built from 14 residues. CDR1 and CDR2 from the germline V gene are KGHSH and LQKENI.

Concerning this clonotype itself: Sequence at one end of the junction differs from germline and may be a read error. The chain has TRBV3-1 and TRBJ2-5; tentatively, D is TRBD2 (6 bases). The CDR3 is made up of 11 amino acids. Germline CDR1 reads LGHDT; CDR2 reads YNNKEL (reference sequence). CDR3 DNA: TGTGCCAGCAGCCGCGGGGAGACCCGGTACTTC. Protein sequence: CASSRGETRYF.

The rearrangement uses TRBV6-5 and TRBJ2-3; no reliable D call. Germline V gene lookup returns CDR1 MNHEY and CDR2 SVGAGI. The CDR3 spans 12 residues. Trimming stripped 8 bases from V and 2 bases from J, with 8 bases between. In DNA form, the CDR3 reads TGTGCCAGCGGGTCGAACACAGATACGCAGTATTTT. It yields the protein CASGSNTDTQYF.